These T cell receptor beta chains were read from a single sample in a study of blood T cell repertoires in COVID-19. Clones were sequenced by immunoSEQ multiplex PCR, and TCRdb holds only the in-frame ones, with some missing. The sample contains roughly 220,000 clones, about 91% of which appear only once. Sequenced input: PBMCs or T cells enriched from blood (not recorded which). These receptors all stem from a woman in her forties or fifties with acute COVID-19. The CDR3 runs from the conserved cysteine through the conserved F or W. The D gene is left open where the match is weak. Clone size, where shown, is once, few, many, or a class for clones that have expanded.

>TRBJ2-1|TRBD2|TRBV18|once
TGTGCCAGCTCACCGAGGGCTAGCGGGAGTTTTTACAATGAGCAGTTCTTC
CASSPRASGSFYNEQFF
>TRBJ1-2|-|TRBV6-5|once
TGTGCCAGCAGCCCAGGGTACGGCTACACCTTC
CASSPGYGYTF
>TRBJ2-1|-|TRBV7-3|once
TGTGCCAGCAGGTCCACAGGGACCCCCTACAATGAGCAGTTCTTC
CASRSTGTPYNEQFF
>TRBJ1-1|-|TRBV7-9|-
TGTGCCAGCGGTGGGAGAGACACTGAAGCTTTCTTT
CASGGRDTEAFF
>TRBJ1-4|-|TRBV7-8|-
TGTGCCAGCAGCCCAAGACAGGCGGAAAAACTGTTTTTT
CASSPRQAEKLFF
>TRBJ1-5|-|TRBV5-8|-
TGTGCCAGCAGCTTGTGGGCGCCTGACAATCAGCCCCAGCATTTT
CASSLWAPDNQPQHF
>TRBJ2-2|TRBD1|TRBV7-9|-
TGTGCCAGCAGCCGGGACAGCGGGGAGCTGTTTTTT
CASSRDSGELFF
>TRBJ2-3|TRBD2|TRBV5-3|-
TGTGCCAGAAGCCGATGCTTAGCGGGAGTACACACAGATACGCAGTATTTT
CARSRCLAGVHTDTQYF
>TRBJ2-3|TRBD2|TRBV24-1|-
TGTGCCACCAGTGATTTGGGAAGCGGGAGCTGGGATACGCAGTATTTT
CATSDLGSGSWDTQYF
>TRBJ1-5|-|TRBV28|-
TGTGCCAGTATGACAGTATATAGCAATCAGCCCCAGCATTTT
CASMTVYSNQPQHF
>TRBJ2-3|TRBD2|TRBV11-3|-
TGTGCCAGCAGCCTCTCCGGGACTATCAGCACAGATACGCAGTATTTT
CASSLSGTISTDTQYF
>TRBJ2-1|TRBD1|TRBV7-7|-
TGTGCTAGCAGCTTGAACCGGGACAGCTCCTACAATGAGCAGTTCTTC
CASSLNRDSSYNEQFF
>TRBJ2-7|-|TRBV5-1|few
TGCGCCAGCAGCTTGGGACGGGGATCATACGAGCAGTACTTC
CASSLGRGSYEQYF
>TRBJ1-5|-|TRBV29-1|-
TGCAGCGCGAAGCCAGGGGCCAATCAGCCCCAGCATTTT
CSAKPGANQPQHF
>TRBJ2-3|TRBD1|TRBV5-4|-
TGTGCCAGCAGCCCGGGACAGGGGGCCCTATACCGCACAGATACGCAGTATTTT
CASSPGQGALYRTDTQYF
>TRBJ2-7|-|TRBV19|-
TGTGCCAGTAGTTATCAGGGCTACGAGCAGTACTTC
CASSYQGYEQYF
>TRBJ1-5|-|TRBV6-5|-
TGTGCCAGCAGTTCCCCCCAGGATAGCAATCAGCCCCAGCATTTT
CASSSPQDSNQPQHF
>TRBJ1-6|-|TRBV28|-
TGTGCCAGCAGTTTTTCCAGGGGAGATAATTCACCCCTCCACTTT
CASSFSRGDNSPLHF
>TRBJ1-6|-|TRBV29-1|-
TGCAGCGTTGCTATAGCGGCCAATTCACCCCTCCACTTT
CSVAIAANSPLHF
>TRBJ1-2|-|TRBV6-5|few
TGTGCCAGCAGTTACGGCAGGGTTCCCATCTATGGCTACACCTTC
CASSYGRVPIYGYTF
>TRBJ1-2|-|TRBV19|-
TGTGCCAGTAGTATAGTTGCAGGAACTAACTATGGCTACACCTTC
CASSIVAGTNYGYTF
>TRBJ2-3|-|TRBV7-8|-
TGTGCCAGCAGCGACCGACGCGGAGGAAATACGCAGTATTTT
CASSDRRGGNTQYF
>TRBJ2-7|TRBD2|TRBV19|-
TGTGCCAGTAGTATATCGACTAGCGCGTACTACGAGCAGTACTTC
CASSISTSAYYEQYF
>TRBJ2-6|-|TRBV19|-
TGTGCCAGTACGCGGGGTCGTCTCAGCTTAGGAAGCTCTGGGGCCAACGTCCTGACTTTC
CASTRGRLSLGSSGANVLTF
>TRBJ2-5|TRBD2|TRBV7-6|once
TGTGCCAGCAGCCCAGCGGGCCTAGCGGGAGCCCCAGGGACCCAGTACTTC
CASSPAGLAGAPGTQYF